This entry lists 7 T cell receptor beta chains sequenced from one sample in a study of T-cell reconstitution after alpha-beta-depleted transplantation in children. The TCRbeta library incorporated unique molecular identifiers. TCRdb re-called the PCR reads with MiXCR, one entry per CDR3 protein. The data show about 690,000 distinct CDR3 sequences, roughly 15% seen once. The specimen was PBMCs from the stem cell graft donor, collected from the stem cell graft. The receptors come from a human donor who donated a stem cell graft to a child with acute myeloid leukemia.

This rearrangement joins TRBV5-1 to TRBJ2-3; 11 bases are a match to TRBD2. V shed 4 bases and J 3 bases; nucleotides not matched to a gene: 4. The germline CDR1 and CDR2 sequences are SGHRS and YFSETQ. CDR3 length: 15 amino acids. The CDR3 DNA follows: TGCGCCAGCAGCGAACGGACTAGCGGGACAGATACGCAGTATTTT. This translates into CASSERTSGTDTQYF.

There are many counts of this clonotype. CDR3 coding DNA: TGCGCCAGCAGCATGGACGGATTTGGGAACAATGAGCAGTTCTTC. The encoded protein is CASSMDGFGNNEQFF. V gene TRBV5-1 combines with J gene TRBJ2-1; D call uncertain. Germline CDR1 reads SGHRS; CDR2 reads YFSETQ. V dropped 4 bases and J dropped 5 bases, with 16 bases sitting between them. The CDR3 extends over 15 amino acids.

This clonotype was found many times. This rearrangement joins TRBV12-3 or TRBV12-4 to TRBJ2-2, with a possible D match to TRBD1 (6 bases). This CDR3 is built from 14 residues. V lost 7 bases and J lost 2, with 11 bases in between. As DNA, the CDR3 is TGTGCCAGCACTCTACAGGGTAACACCGGGGAGCTGTTTTTT. It is translated as CASTLQGNTGELFF.

This clonotype was observed many times. This chain links TRBV20-1 with TRBJ2-1, with TRBD2 matching over 9 bases. The CDR3 runs to 14 residues. Germline V CDR1 and CDR2: DFQATT, SNEGSKA (reference sequence). The V gene end was trimmed by 3 bases and the J gene end by 7 bases; junction bases not matched to a gene: 7. The CDR3 DNA reads TGCAGTGCTAGGGGGGGGACTAGCAAGAATGAGCAGTTCTTC. As protein: CSARGGTSKNEQFF.

Details on this clonotype: A much larger clone is a single base away; this may be a read error. This is likely a read error, given that the CDR3 carries no conserved phenylalanine or tryptophan at its end. The chain combines TRBV20-1 with TRBJ2-5, with TRBD2 identical over 9 bases. The CDR3 runs to 14 residues. J lost 4 bases, V lost 6 bases, and 9 bases had no gene match. The germline V gene encodes CDR1 DFQATT and CDR2 SNEGSKA (reference sequence). In DNA, the CDR3 is TGCAGTGCCTCGGGCGGGGGGGTAGGAGAGACCCAGTACGTC. It specifies CSASGGGVGETQYV.

The J gene is TRBJ2-4, the V gene TRBV11-2; tentative D call: TRBD1 (5 bases). This CDR3 spans 15 amino acids. The germline V gene encodes CDR1 SGHAT and CDR2 FQNNGV. With 5 bases removed from V and 0 bases from J, the gap between germline ends came to 11 bases. The DNA of the CDR3 is TGTGCCAGCAGCAAGGGGCATCAAGCCAAAAACATTCAGTACTTC. It translates to CASSKGHQAKNIQYF. Using reference TRBV11-2 and TRBJ2-4 for the parts outside the CDR3, the full variable domain is EAGVAQSPRYKIIEKRQSVAFWCNPISGHATLYWYQQILGQGPKLLIQFQNNGVVDDSQLPKDRFSAERLKGVDSTLKIQPAKLEDSAVYLCASSKGHQAKNIQYFGAGTRLSVL.

This chain uses TRBV10-3 with TRBJ2-5; D ambiguous. CDR1 is ENHRY, CDR2 SYGVKD, per germline. The germline V and J ends were trimmed by 2 bases and 2 bases, with 12 bases remaining between them. This CDR3 contains 15 residues. The CDR3 region is CAISEVRNGQETQYF. CDR3 sequence (DNA): TGTGCCATCAGTGAGGTTAGAAATGGTCAAGAGACCCAGTACTTC.